This T cell receptor beta chain originates from a study of blood T cell repertoires in COVID-19 (dated by TCRdb to the early 2020s). With regard to the full study: Samples covering the acute and convalescent phases of COVID-19 were provided by collaborators in the United States, Italy and Spain. The material from the prospective study consisted of cDNA or gDNA derived from T cells, B-cell-depleted T cells, or PBMCs. The dataset comprised deeply sampled blood TCRbeta repertoires from subjects exposed to, actively infected with, or recovered from COVID-19. The repertoires were released in a freely available public database meant as a resource for research on the immune response to SARS-CoV-2. Samples were obtained from the ongoing ImmuneRACE study (first 160 participants) and from some 1,200 subjects provided by 6 global collaborators. A de-identified subject ID, COVID-19 status, age in years and sex were almost always included in the sample metadata. Where available, HLA class I and class II types were taken from metadata supplied by the sample provider and were not determined by assay-based typing. Overall study outcomes, separate from this receptor: Clinical and demographic metadata were provided uncurated, with the amount varying by source and participant.

Sequences MNHEY (CDR1) and SMNVEV (CDR2) are obtained from the germline V gene (reference sequence). Inclusive of the bounding cysteine and phenylalanine, the CDR3 is 13 residues long. The only DNA kept is the CDR3, 39 bases in frame from the first base. A distance of 11 bases separates the germline ends of V and J, which lose 6 bases and 3 bases respectively. The immunoSEQ Assay, a bias-controlled multiplex PCR, was used to amplify TCRbeta CDR3 regions from genomic DNA. The paper's data handling went like this. Within the assay, amplification of reference gene primers was used to estimate how many nucleated cells each sample contained. Sequence reads were collapsed and filtered to measure the absolute abundance of every unique TCRbeta CDR3 rearrangement. For each sample, productive Simpson clonality was calculated as the square root of Simpson's diversity index over productive rearrangements. TCRdb mirrors the immuneACCESS table, restricted to in-frame sequences. Some clones are absent from its copies; in checked studies, under half trace to an unresolved V gene, and the reason for the others is unknown. V and J calls and clone size come straight from that table; D and trimming were deduced from the DNA. The sample yields around 240,000 clones; 90% to 95% were counted once. 0.95% to 1.5% of the sample goes to the ten largest clones.

Note on this clone: Its recognized antigen is unknown. Per-base qualities were not stored, and no clone one base away is much larger.

In the prospective study, participants were about 18 to 95 years old, resided in about two dozen geographic areas of the United States, and were enrolled through a virtual design. In the prospective study, participants were assigned to cohorts based on the clinical history participants reported in a screening survey and a study questionnaire. Mobile phlebotomists in the prospective study collected whole blood, serum and a nasopharyngeal or oropharyngeal swab from every participant. Additional blood draws and questionnaires over an approximately 2-month period could optionally be provided by prospective study participants. Before DNA extraction, blood samples from the prospective study were shipped at room temperature or frozen.

The chain joins TRBV27 to TRBJ1-2; the D segment could be TRBD1, given 5 matching bases. Sequenced material: PBMCs or T cells enriched from blood (not recorded which). The receptor comes from a human donor in a cohort exposed to, infected with or recovered from COVID-19 (not recorded which). The donor label of this sample is uncertain. The CDR3 region reads CASRGVVYYGYTF. The DNA reads TGTGCCAGCAGAGGGGTGGTTTACTATGGCTACACCTTC.